This T cell receptor beta chain was retrieved from a study of beta chain features in type 1 diabetes. Findings and caveats of the study: At VDJ recombination sites, type 1 diabetes patients had fewer insertions and more deleted nucleotides. Patients with Type 1 diabetes showed moderately but significantly shorter TCRB CDR3s in all four CD4+ subsets. Shorter templates may be favored by PCR, equally so in patients and controls.

A single heparinised blood sample, averaging roughly 100 mL, was obtained per donor. Via the markers CD45RO/CCR7/CD25/CD127/CD95/CD27, stem cell-like memory, regulatory, central memory and naive CD4+ cells were sorted. Trimming pared 4 bases from V and 1 base from J, leaving 7 bases between. The CDR3 consists of 14 residues. Germline V gene lookup returns CDR1 MDHEN and CDR2 SYDVKM. Expressed TCRB transcripts were sequenced because the isolated RNA had all been reverse transcribed beforehand. Assay used: immunoSEQ multiplex PCR; TCRdb lists only in-frame clones, some missing. Of around 180,000 clones in the sample, 6.5% to 8.5% were seen once. This clone came up a few times. Its specificity is unknown.

The sequence was collected from a young man with type 1 diabetes. The rearrangement uses TRBV28 and TRBJ1-4, with D possibly matching TRBD1 (6 bases). The sample consisted of central memory CD4+ T cells from blood. In DNA, the CDR3 is TGTGCCAGCAGTTCACAGGGAACTAATGAAAAACTGTTTTTT. It specifies CASSSQGTNEKLFF.